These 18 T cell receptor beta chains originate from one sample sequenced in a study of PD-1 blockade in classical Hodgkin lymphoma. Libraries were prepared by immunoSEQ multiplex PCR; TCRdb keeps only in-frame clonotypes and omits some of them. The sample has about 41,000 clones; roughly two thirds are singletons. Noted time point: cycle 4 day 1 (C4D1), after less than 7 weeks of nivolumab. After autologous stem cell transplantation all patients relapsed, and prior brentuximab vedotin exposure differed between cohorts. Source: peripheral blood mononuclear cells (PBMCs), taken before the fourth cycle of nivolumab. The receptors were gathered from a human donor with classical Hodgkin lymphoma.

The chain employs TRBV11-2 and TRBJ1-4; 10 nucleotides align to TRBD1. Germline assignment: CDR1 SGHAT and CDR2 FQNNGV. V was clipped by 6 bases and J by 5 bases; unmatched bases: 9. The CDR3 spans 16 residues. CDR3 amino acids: CASSSSPGQGNEKLFF. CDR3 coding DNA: TGTGCCAGCAGTTCGAGCCCGGGACAGGGGAATGAAAAACTGTTTTTT.

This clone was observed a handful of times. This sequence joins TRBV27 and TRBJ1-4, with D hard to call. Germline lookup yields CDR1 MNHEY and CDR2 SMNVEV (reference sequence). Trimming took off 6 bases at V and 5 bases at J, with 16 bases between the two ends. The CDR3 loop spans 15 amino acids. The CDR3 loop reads CASRPFKTNNEKLFF. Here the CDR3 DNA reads TGTGCCAGCAGACCCTTTAAAACTAACAATGAAAAACTGTTTTTT.

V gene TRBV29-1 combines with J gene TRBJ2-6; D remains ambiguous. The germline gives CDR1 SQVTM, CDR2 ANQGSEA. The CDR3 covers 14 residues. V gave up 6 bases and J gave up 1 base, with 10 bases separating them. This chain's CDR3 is CSVSFSSGANVLTF. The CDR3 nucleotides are TGCAGCGTGTCCTTTTCGTCTGGGGCCAACGTCCTGACTTTC.

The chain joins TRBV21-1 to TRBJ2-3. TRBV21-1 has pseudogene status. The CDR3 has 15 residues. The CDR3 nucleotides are TGTGCCAGCAGCGAGGCTACAGTCATGCAAGATACGCAGTATTTT. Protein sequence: CASSEATVMQDTQYF.

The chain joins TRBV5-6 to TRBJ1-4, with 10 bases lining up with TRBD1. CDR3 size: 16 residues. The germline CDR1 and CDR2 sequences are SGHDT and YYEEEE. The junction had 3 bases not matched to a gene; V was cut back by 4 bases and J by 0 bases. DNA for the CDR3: TGTGCCAGCAGCCGGGACAGGGGCGCAACTAATGAAAAACTGTTTTTT. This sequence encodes CASSRDRGATNEKLFF.

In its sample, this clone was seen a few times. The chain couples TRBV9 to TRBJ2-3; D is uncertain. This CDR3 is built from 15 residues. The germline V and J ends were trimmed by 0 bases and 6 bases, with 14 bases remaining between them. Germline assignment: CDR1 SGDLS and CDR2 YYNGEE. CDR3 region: CASSVGLRTLDTQYF. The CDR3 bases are TGTGCCAGCAGCGTAGGTCTCAGGACCTTGGATACGCAGTATTTT. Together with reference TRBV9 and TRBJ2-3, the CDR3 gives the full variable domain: DSGVTQTPKHLITATGQRVTLRCSPRSGDLSVYWYQQSLDQGLQFLIQYYNGEERAKGNILERFSAQQFPDLHSELNLSSLELGDSALYFCASSVGLRTLDTQYFGPGTRLTVL.

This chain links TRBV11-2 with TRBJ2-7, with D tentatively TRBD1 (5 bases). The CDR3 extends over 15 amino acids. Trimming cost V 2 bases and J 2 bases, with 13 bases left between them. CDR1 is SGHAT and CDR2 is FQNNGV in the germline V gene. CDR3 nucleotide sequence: TGTGCCAGCAGCTTAAGTAGGGGCCCTCCCTACGAGCAGTACTTC. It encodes CASSLSRGPPYEQYF.

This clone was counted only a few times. The CDR3 region has the DNA TGTGCCAGCAGCCGTACCCGGACGGTTACTAGCACAGATACGCAGTATTTT. Protein: CASSRTRTVTSTDTQYF. The chain combines TRBV14 with TRBJ2-3; D not resolved. The CDR3 extends over 17 amino acids. The germline gives CDR1 SGHDN, CDR2 FVKESK. Trimming removed 4 bases from V and 0 bases from J, with 17 bases in between.

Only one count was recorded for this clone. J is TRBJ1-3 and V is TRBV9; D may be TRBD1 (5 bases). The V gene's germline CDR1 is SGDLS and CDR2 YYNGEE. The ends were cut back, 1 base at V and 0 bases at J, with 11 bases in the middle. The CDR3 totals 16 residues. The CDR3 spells CASSVRGSFSGNTIYF. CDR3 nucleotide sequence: TGTGCCAGCAGCGTACGGGGCAGCTTCTCTGGAAACACCATATATTTT.

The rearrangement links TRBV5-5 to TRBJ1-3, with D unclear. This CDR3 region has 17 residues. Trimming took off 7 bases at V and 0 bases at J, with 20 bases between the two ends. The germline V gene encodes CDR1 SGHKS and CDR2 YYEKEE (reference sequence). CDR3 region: CASADTTPEYSGNTIYF. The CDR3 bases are TGTGCCAGCGCAGACACTACCCCCGAATACTCTGGAAACACCATATATTTT.

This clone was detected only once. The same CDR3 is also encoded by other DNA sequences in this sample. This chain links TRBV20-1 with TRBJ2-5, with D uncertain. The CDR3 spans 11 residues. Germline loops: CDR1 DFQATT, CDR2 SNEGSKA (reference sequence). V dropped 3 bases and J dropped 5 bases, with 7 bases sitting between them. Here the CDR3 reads CSARVGETQYF. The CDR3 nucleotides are TGCAGTGCTAGGGTCGGCGAGACCCAGTACTTC.

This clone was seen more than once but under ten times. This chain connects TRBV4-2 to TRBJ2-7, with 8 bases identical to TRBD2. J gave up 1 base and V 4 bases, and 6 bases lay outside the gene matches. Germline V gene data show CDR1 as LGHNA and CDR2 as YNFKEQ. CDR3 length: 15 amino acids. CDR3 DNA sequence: TGTGCCAGCAGCCTCGACGGGGGGGGATCCTACGAGCAGTACTTC. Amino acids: CASSLDGGGSYEQYF.

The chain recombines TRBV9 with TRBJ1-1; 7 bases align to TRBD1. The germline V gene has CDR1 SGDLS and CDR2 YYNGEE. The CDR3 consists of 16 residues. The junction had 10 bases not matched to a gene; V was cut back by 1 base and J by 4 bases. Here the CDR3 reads CASSVYDRAEITEAFF. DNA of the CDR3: TGTGCCAGCAGCGTATATGACAGGGCCGAGATCACTGAAGCTTTCTTT.

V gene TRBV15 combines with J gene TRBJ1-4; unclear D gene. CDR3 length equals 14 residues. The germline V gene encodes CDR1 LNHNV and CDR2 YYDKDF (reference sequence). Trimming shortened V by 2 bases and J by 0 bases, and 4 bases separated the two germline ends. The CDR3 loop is CATSRTATNEKLFF. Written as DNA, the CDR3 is TGTGCCACCAGCAGAACAGCAACTAATGAAAAACTGTTTTTT.

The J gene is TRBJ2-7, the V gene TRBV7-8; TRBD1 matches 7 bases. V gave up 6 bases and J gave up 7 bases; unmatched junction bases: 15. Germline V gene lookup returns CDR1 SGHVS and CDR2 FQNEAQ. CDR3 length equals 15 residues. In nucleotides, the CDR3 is TGTGCCAGCAGACCCCGAGGGACAGCTCTTTGGGAGCAGTACTTC. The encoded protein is CASRPRGTALWEQYF. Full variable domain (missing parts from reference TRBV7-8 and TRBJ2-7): GAGVSQSPRYKVAKRGQDVALRCDPISGHVSLFWYQQALGQGPEFLTYFQNEAQLDKSGLPSDRFFAERPEGSVSTLKIQRTQQEDSAVYLCASRPRGTALWEQYFGPGTRLTVT.

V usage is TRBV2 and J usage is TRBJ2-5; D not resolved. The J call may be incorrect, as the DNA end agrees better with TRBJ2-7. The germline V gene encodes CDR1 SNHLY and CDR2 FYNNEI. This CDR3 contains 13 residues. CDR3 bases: TGTGCCAGCAGTACGGGTAGCTCCTACGAGCAGTACTTC. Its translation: CASSTGSSYEQYF.

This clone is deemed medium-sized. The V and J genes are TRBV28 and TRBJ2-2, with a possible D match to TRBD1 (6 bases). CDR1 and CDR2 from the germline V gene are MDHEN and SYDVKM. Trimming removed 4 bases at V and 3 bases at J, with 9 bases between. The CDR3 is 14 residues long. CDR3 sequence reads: CASSSTGYTGELFF. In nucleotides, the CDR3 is TGTGCCAGCAGTTCTACAGGGTACACCGGGGAGCTGTTTTTT.

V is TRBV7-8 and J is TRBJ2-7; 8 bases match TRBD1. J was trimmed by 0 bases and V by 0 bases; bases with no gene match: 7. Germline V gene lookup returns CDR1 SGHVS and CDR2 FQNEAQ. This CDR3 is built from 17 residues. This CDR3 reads CASSLAARGPISYEQYF. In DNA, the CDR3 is TGTGCCAGCAGCTTAGCGGCCAGGGGGCCCATCTCCTACGAGCAGTACTTC.